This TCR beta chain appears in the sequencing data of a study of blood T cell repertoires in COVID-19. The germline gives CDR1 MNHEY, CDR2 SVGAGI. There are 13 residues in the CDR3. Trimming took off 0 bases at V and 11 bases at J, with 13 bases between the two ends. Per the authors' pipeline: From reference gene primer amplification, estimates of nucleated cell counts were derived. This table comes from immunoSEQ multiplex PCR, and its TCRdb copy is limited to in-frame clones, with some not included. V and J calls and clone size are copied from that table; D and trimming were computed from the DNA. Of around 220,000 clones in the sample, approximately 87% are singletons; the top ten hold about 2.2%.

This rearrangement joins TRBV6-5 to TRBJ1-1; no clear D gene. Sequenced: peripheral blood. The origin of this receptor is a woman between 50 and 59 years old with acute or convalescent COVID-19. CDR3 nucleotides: TGTGCCAGCAGTTACTCGTGGAGGAGAGATGCTTTCTTT. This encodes CASSYSWRRDAFF.